Sequencing of this T cell receptor (beta chain) was carried out in a study of neurological immune-mediated disorders. Study-wide points: There were no CDR3 amino acid sequences shared by expanded clones across subjects, a result suggesting private repertoires in all groups. HTLV-1-associated myelopathy ranked highest for TCR clonal expansion and multiple sclerosis lowest, beneath healthy controls.

The CDR3 loop spans 15 amino acids. With 5 bases removed from V and 7 bases from J, the gap between germline ends came to 18 bases. Looked up from germline, CDR1 is WNHNN and CDR2 is SYGVQD (reference sequence). This clonotype was observed a handful of times. The antigen is undetermined. Regarding time point: longitudinal time-point 3. The unsorted libraries originated from 2 million PBMCs kept at -80 C. cDNA was made by 5'RACE with 10-nucleotide random UMIs. TCRdb itself ran the 5' RACE reads through MiXCR, one entry per CDR3 protein. The table lists roughly 50,000 distinct CDR3 sequences, roughly 13% of them singletons.

The TCR sequence derives from a male donor with HTLV-1-associated myelopathy (HAM/TSP). The sample comprised PBMCs. This sequence joins TRBV10-1 and TRBJ1-5, with a tentative D call TRBD1 (5 bases). CDR3 loop: CASSRKQDGVQPQHF. CDR3 in DNA: TGCGCCAGCAGTCGAAAACAGGACGGCGTGCAGCCCCAGCATTTT.